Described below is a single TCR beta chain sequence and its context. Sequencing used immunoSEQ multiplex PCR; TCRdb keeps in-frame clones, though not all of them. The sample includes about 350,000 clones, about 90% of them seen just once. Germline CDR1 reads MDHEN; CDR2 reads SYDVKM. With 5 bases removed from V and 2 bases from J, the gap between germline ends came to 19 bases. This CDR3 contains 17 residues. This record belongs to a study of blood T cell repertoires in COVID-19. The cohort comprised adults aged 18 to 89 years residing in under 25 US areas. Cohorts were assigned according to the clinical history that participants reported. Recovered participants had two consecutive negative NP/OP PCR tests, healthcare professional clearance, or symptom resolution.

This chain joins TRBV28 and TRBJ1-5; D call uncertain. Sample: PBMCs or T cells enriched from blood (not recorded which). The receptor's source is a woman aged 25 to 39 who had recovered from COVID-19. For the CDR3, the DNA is TGTGCCAGCAGTCCGAGGACGCTTAGGAGGGGCAATCAGCCCCAGCATTTT. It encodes CASSPRTLRRGNQPQHF.